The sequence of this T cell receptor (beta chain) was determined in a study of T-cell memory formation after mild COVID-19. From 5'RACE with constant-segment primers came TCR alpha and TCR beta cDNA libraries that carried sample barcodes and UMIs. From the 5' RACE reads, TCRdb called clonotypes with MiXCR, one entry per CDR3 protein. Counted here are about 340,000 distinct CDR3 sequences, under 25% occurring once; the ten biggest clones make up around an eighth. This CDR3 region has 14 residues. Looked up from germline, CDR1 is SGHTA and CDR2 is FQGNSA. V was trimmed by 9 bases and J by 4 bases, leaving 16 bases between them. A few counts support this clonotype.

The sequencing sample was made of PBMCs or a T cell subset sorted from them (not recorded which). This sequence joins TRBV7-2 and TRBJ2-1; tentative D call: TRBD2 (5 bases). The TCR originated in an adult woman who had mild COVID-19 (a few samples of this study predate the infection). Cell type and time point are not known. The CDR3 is CASNTGGSYNEQFF. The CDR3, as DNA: TGTGCCAGTAACACCGGCGGGTCGTACAATGAGCAGTTCTTC.